A single sample gave rise to the 5 T cell receptor beta chains below, sequenced in a study of technical replicates of blood from a few donors. Profiling relied on immunoSEQ multiplex PCR, and the TCRdb table lists in-frame clones only, not all of them. Altogether under 110,000 clones are present, over 95% being singletons, with the ten largest covering approximately 0.2%. The sequencing sample was made of T cells isolated from PBMCs. The origin of the receptors is a human donor in good health.

The genes are TRBV6-6 and TRBJ2-7, with TRBD1 as a possible D gene (6 bases). The CDR3 is 15 amino acids. Per germline, CDR1 MNHNY and CDR2 SVGAGI (reference sequence). V dropped 0 bases and J dropped 2 bases, with 11 bases sitting between them. DNA for the CDR3: TGTGCCAGCAGTTACTCGTCAGGGGTGACCTACGAGCAGTACTTC. As protein: CASSYSSGVTYEQYF.

This clone appeared once. The chain employs TRBV19 and TRBJ2-5, with a weak D call TRBD2 (6 bases). The V end was cut by 7 bases, the J end by 2 bases, with 14 bases between. CDR1 LNHDA and CDR2 SQIVND come from the germline V gene (reference sequence). The CDR3 sequence is 14 residues long. The CDR3: CASNKGLDQETQYF. The DNA for the CDR3 is TGTGCCAGTAACAAGGGACTGGATCAAGAGACCCAGTACTTC.

V and J are TRBV5-6 and TRBJ1-5; D is unclear. The CDR3 is 14 residues long. V was clipped by 0 bases and J by 8 bases, with 12 bases between them. Germline V lookup: CDR1 SGHDT, CDR2 YYEEEE. DNA for the CDR3: TGTGCCAGCAGCTTGGCCCAGGCTGTGGAGCCCCAGCATTTT. Residues: CASSLAQAVEPQHF.

The chain carries TRBV2 and TRBJ1-5; D is undetermined. Trimming took 2 bases from V and 2 from J, leaving 22 bases between them. This CDR3 comprises 19 residues. CDR1 and CDR2 from the germline V gene are SNHLY and FYNNEI. The chain's CDR3 is CASSESNHYSPKGNQPQHF. The CDR3 region has the DNA TGTGCCAGCAGTGAATCTAACCATTACAGTCCAAAGGGCAATCAGCCCCAGCATTTT.

The chain has TRBV4-2 and TRBJ2-7, with TRBD1 matching over 8 bases. With V trimmed by 7 bases and J by 0 bases, 8 bases remained unmatched. This CDR3 comprises 15 residues. Germline V gene data show CDR1 as LGHNA and CDR2 as YNFKEQ. The CDR3: CASKRTGGSSYEQYF. CDR3 nucleotides: TGTGCCAGCAAAAGAACAGGGGGGAGCTCCTACGAGCAGTACTTC.